This T cell receptor beta chain was profiled in a study of tumor and adjacent non-tumor tissue in lung cancer. Study as a whole: There were around 11 adenocarcinoma, a couple of squamous cell carcinoma and 1 small cell lung cancer cases.

Broader study findings: Normal lung showed higher cumulative top 100 clone frequency than tumor.

CDR3 size: 14 residues. Germline V CDR1 and CDR2: SGHDN, FVKESK. Trimming pared 7 bases from V and 4 bases from J, leaving 14 bases between. For this clonotype: Its antigen is not known.

TCRbeta libraries were built with three rounds of nested PCR, modified from ARM-PCR. TCRdb ran MiXCR on the multiplex PCR reads and lists one entry per CDR3 protein. The sample holds 75,000 to 80,000 distinct CDR3 sequences, over 75% seen once. RNA was extracted from bulk tissue without any cell sorting. Between August and November 2014, newly diagnosed, chemotherapy-naive lung cancer patients underwent thoracic surgery in China. Sequencing used lung tumor tissue. This TCR was sampled from a woman in her fifties or sixties with non-small cell lung cancer. This chain joins TRBV14 and TRBJ2-1, with no clear D. The CDR3 region is CASIPYSTYNEQFF. As DNA, the CDR3 is TGTGCCAGCATCCCCTACTCAACATACAATGAGCAGTTCTTC. The complete variable domain, with remaining parts taken from reference TRBV14 and TRBJ2-1, reads EAGVTQFPSHSVIEKGQTVTLRCDPISGHDNLYWYRRVMGKEIKFLLHFVKESKQDESGMPNNRFLAERTGGTYSTLKVQPAELEDSGVYFCASIPYSTYNEQFFGPGTRLTVL.